This TCR beta chain was captured in a study of beta chain features in type 1 diabetes. This clone turned up a few times. Antigen unknown. CDR1 SEHNR and CDR2 FQNEAQ come from the germline V gene (reference sequence). V shed 5 bases and J 4 bases; nucleotides not matched to a gene: 9. This CDR3 spans 17 amino acids. Whole-study findings and limits: Patients' naive, central memory and Treg TCRB repertoires seemed closer to one another than those of healthy donors. There was a moderate but significant shortening of TCRB CDR3s in all four CD4+ subsets of Type 1 diabetes patients.

Every isolated RNA sample was fully reverse transcribed, so sequencing captured expressed TCRB transcripts. The assay was immunoSEQ multiplex PCR, and TCRdb's table has in-frame clones only and misses some. There are more than 550,000 clones in the sample; around 15% occur only once, and 0.03% to 0.04% lies in the top ten. Sequencing was performed on naive CD4+ T cells from blood. The source is a man younger than 35 with type 1 diabetes. The chain joins TRBV7-9 to TRBJ2-6, with 9 bases matching TRBD1. The CDR3 DNA is TGTGCCAGCAGCCGCCCGGGACAGGGCACAGGGGCCAACGTCCTGACTTTC. Translating gives CASSRPGQGTGANVLTF.